One and the same sample provided the 21 T cell receptor beta chains below, sequenced in a study of blood T cell repertoires in COVID-19. Generated by immunoSEQ multiplex PCR, the TCRdb table keeps only in-frame clones and is missing some. This table holds fewer than 500,000 clones, around 89% found once. The sample consisted of PBMCs or T cells enriched from blood (not recorded which). The receptors here all came from a man aged 25 to 40 who had recovered from COVID-19.

The V gene is TRBV12-3 or TRBV12-4, the J gene TRBJ2-5; no reliable D call. The CDR3 has 13 residues. V was shortened by 3 bases and J by 0 bases, with 5 bases between the two germline ends. Here the CDR3 DNA reads TGTGCCAGCAGTTTTCGGTACCAAGAGACCCAGTACTTC. Amino acids: CASSFRYQETQYF.

The chain links TRBV5-4 to TRBJ2-1; D is ambiguous. The CDR3 runs to 14 residues. From germline, CDR1 is SGHNT and CDR2 YYREEE (reference sequence). Trimming took off 4 bases at V and 7 bases at J, with 15 bases between the two ends. The CDR3 protein is CASSPHVSENEQFF. CDR3 DNA sequence: TGTGCCAGCAGCCCGCATGTGAGTGAGAATGAGCAGTTCTTC. The variable domain in full, with the rest retrieved from reference TRBV5-4 and TRBJ2-1, is ETGVTQSPTHLIKTRGQQVTLRCSSQSGHNTVSWYQQALGQGPQFIFQYYREEENGRGNFPPRFSGLQFPNYSSELNVNALELDDSALYLCASSPHVSENEQFFGPGTRLTVL.

This sequence joins TRBV28 and TRBJ1-1, with D unclear. Germline V lookup: CDR1 MDHEN, CDR2 SYDVKM. This CDR3 contains 12 residues. V gave up 6 bases and J gave up 4 bases, with 9 bases separating them. The CDR3 DNA sequence: TGTGCCAGCAGCCCCCCGGTCACTGAAGCTTTCTTT. Protein: CASSPPVTEAFF.

This clone was detected only a few times. The chain carries TRBV3-1 (or the pseudogene TRBV3-2) and TRBJ1-1; no reliable D call. There are 14 residues in the CDR3. The V gene's germline CDR1 is LGHDT and CDR2 YNNKEL (reference sequence). V was pared by 3 bases and J by 0 bases, with 8 bases between. The CDR3 protein is CASSQLGMNTEAFF. The CDR3 DNA follows: TGTGCCAGCAGCCAGCTCGGGATGAACACTGAAGCTTTCTTT.

The chain has TRBV18 and TRBJ2-7; D gene unclear. The V gene lost 4 bases and the J gene lost 4 bases, with 14 bases spanning the gap. The germline V gene has CDR1 KGHSH and CDR2 LQKENI. The CDR3 extends over 14 amino acids. DNA of the CDR3: TGTGCCAGCTCACTGGGCCCGCCTTCTTACGAGCAGTACTTC. Encoded protein: CASSLGPPSYEQYF.

The chain has TRBV5-1 and TRBJ2-7, with D perhaps matching TRBD2 (5 bases). There are 14 residues in the CDR3. In germline, CDR1 is SGHRS, CDR2 YFSETQ. Trimming removed 0 bases at V and 3 bases at J, with 10 bases between. Here the CDR3 reads CASSLGESGYEQYF. In DNA, the CDR3 is TGCGCCAGCAGCTTGGGGGAAAGCGGCTACGAGCAGTACTTC.

The table lists this clone with a count of one. The V and J genes are TRBV7-6 and TRBJ1-3; perhaps TRBD1 as D (5 bases). The germline CDR1 and CDR2 sequences are SGHVS and FNYEAQ. V gave up 1 base and J gave up 4 bases, with 14 bases separating them. This CDR3 is built from 16 residues. The CDR3 spells CASSLVFSGSGNTIYF. CDR3 bases: TGTGCCAGCAGCTTAGTATTTTCAGGGTCAGGAAACACCATATATTTT.

V gene TRBV21-1 combines with J gene TRBJ1-1. TRBV21-1 has pseudogene status. The CDR3 runs 18 residues. CDR3 residues: CASSKDIVVKGPAGEAFF. The CDR3 DNA sequence: TGTGCCAGCAGCAAAGACATCGTGGTAAAGGGGCCAGCGGGTGAAGCTTTCTTT.

The chain uses TRBV6-5 and TRBJ2-7; 9 bases agree with TRBD2. The CDR3 runs to 14 residues. V was clipped by 9 bases and J by 2 bases; unmatched bases: 8. CDR1 and CDR2 (germline): MNHEY, SVGAGI. This chain's CDR3 is CASFSGSTTYEQYF. The CDR3 DNA reads TGTGCCAGTTTTAGCGGGAGCACCACCTACGAGCAGTACTTC.

J is TRBJ1-1 and V is TRBV19; D is unclear. The germline gives CDR1 LNHDA, CDR2 SQIVND (reference sequence). The CDR3 contains 16 residues. Trimming took off 5 bases at V and 1 base at J, with 17 bases between the two ends. CDR3 nucleotides: TGTGCCAGTAGTCCAACCTTGGTTGCGAGGAACACTGAAGCTTTCTTT. The encoded protein is CASSPTLVARNTEAFF. The complete variable domain, with remaining parts taken from reference TRBV19 and TRBJ1-1, reads DGGITQSPKYLFRKEGQNVTLSCEQNLNHDAMYWYRQDPGQGLRLIYYSQIVNDFQKGDIAEGYSVSREKKESFPLTVTSAQKNPTAFYLCASSPTLVARNTEAFFGQGTRLTVV.

The chain recombines TRBV18 with TRBJ1-6; no clear D gene. CDR1 and CDR2 from the germline V gene are KGHSH and LQKENI. The CDR3 loop spans 15 amino acids. Trimming cost V 3 bases and J 7 bases, with 13 bases left between them. The CDR3 nucleotides read TGTGCCAGCTCACCGAACGAGAGAGAGAATTCACCCCTCCACTTT. This gives the protein CASSPNERENSPLHF.

The chain carries TRBV5-1 and TRBJ2-7, with 9 bases fitting TRBD1. Germline V gives CDR1 SGHRS, CDR2 YFSETQ. With 2 bases clipped from V and 1 base from J, the junction kept 4 bases outside the gene matches. This CDR3 has 15 residues. This CDR3 reads CASSFGGTGSYEQYF. The CDR3 DNA reads TGCGCCAGCAGCTTTGGGGGGACAGGGTCCTACGAGCAGTACTTC. Full variable domain (rest looked up from reference TRBV5-1 and TRBJ2-7): KAGVTQTPRYLIKTRGQQVTLSCSPISGHRSVSWYQQTPGQGLQFLFEYFSETQRNKGNFPGRFSGRQFSNSRSEMNVSTLELGDSALYLCASSFGGTGSYEQYFGPGTRLTVT.

The J gene is TRBJ1-4, the V gene TRBV4-1; D not certain. The V end was cut by 4 bases, the J end by 6 bases, with 9 bases between. The CDR3 runs 13 residues. Germline-derived CDR1 and CDR2 are MGHRA and YSYEKL. The CDR3 loop is CASSLLRDEKLFF. The CDR3 coding sequence is TGCGCCAGCAGCCTTCTTAGAGATGAAAAACTGTTTTTT.

This clone was seen only once. J is TRBJ2-1 and V is TRBV4-2, with D perhaps TRBD2 (6 bases). Germline assignment: CDR1 LGHNA and CDR2 YNFKEQ. The length of the CDR3 is 16 residues. Trimming removed 0 bases at V and 7 bases at J, with 16 bases between. The CDR3 here is CASSQDYSGAINEQFF. CDR3 DNA: TGTGCCAGCAGCCAAGATTATAGCGGAGCTATAAATGAGCAGTTCTTC.

This clone is a singleton in its sample. This chain connects TRBV19 to TRBJ2-3, with 8 bases that match TRBD2. V lost 6 bases and J lost 0; bases outside the gene matches: 5. There are 15 residues in the CDR3. In germline, CDR1 is LNHDA, CDR2 SQIVND (reference sequence). CDR3 in DNA: TGTGCCAGTAGCCCGCAGCGGGGGAGCACAGATACGCAGTATTTT. This encodes CASSPQRGSTDTQYF.

The chain combines TRBV7-2 with TRBJ1-1, with a weak D call TRBD1 (6 bases). The V and J ends lost 5 bases and 2 bases respectively, with 12 bases between them. CDR1 and CDR2 from the germline V gene are SGHTA and FQGNSA. CDR3 size: 14 residues. For the CDR3, the DNA is TGTGCCAGCAGCCCCGGACAGATCAACACTGAAGCTTTCTTT. It translates to CASSPGQINTEAFF.

The chain couples TRBV6-5 to TRBJ2-2; 8 bases match TRBD2. The V gene's germline CDR1 is MNHEY and CDR2 SVGAGI. V trimming: 7 bases; J trimming: 7 bases; junction bases outside the gene matches: 11. The CDR3 has 15 amino acids. The CDR3 reads CASTFSGSRGGELFF. The CDR3, as DNA: TGTGCCAGCACCTTCAGCGGGAGTAGAGGCGGGGAGCTGTTTTTT.

This chain connects TRBV7-3 to TRBJ1-5, with D maybe TRBD1 (6 bases). The germline V and J ends were trimmed by 0 bases and 7 bases, with 13 bases remaining between them. The CDR3 covers 15 residues. Germline-derived CDR1 and CDR2 are SGHTA and FQGTGA. Here the CDR3 reads CASSLTGAPGQPQHF. The CDR3 nucleotides read TGTGCCAGCAGCTTAACGGGGGCCCCGGGGCAGCCCCAGCATTTT.

In regard to this clone: Other nucleotide sequences from this sample produce the same CDR3. V gene TRBV5-6 combines with J gene TRBJ2-7, with D possibly TRBD1 on 6 matching bases. The CDR3 sequence is 11 residues long. CDR1 is SGHDT, CDR2 YYEEEE, per germline. V shed 2 bases and J shed 6 bases, with 6 bases lying between them. The CDR3 is CASSLGGEQYF. The CDR3 DNA reads TGTGCCAGCAGCTTAGGGGGCGAGCAGTACTTC.

Only a few counts were recorded for this clone. The chain recombines TRBV3-1 (or the pseudogene TRBV3-2) with TRBJ1-5, with a tentative D call TRBD1 (5 bases). The CDR3 contains 16 residues. V shed 0 bases and J shed 4 bases, with 13 bases lying between them. Germline V gene sequence: CDR1 LGHDT, CDR2 YNNKEL (reference sequence). The DNA for the CDR3 is TGTGCCAGCAGCCAAGAATTTGTGACAGCTAATCAGCCCCAGCATTTT. Protein sequence: CASSQEFVTANQPQHF.

This chain connects TRBV7-6 to TRBJ2-1, with 14 bases lining up with TRBD2. From germline, CDR1 is SGHVS and CDR2 FNYEAQ. V was pared by 5 bases and J by 0 bases, with 3 bases of the junction left unmatched. The CDR3 is made up of 17 amino acids. Written as DNA, the CDR3 is TGTGCCAGCAGCGAGGGACTAGCGGGAGCCTCCTACAATGAGCAGTTCTTC. Translating it yields CASSEGLAGASYNEQFF. Full variable domain (rest looked up from reference TRBV7-6 and TRBJ2-1): GAGVSQSPRYKVTKRGQDVALRCDPISGHVSLYWYRQALGQGPEFLTYFNYEAQQDKSGLPNDRFSAERPEGSISTLTIQRTEQRDSAMYRCASSEGLAGASYNEQFFGPGTRLTVL.